The 28 T cell receptor beta chains below were found in one sample sequenced in a study of CD8 T cells in ankylosing spondylitis. Using its own MiXCR run on the 5' RACE reads, TCRdb lists one record per CDR3 protein. The sample yields tens of thousands of distinct CDR3 sequences, around 5% seen once. Sequencing was performed on blood, either unsorted or a sorted T cell fraction (not recorded which). These receptors came from a female donor with ankylosing spondylitis or in good health (not recorded which).

This clonotype has a handful of counts. The chain uses TRBV15 and TRBJ2-5; D gene ambiguous. Germline lookup yields CDR1 LNHNV and CDR2 YYDKDF (reference sequence). There are 10 residues in the CDR3. The V and J ends lost 0 bases and 7 bases respectively, with 0 bases between them. CDR3 nucleotides: TGTGCCACCAGCAGAGAGACCCAGTACTTC. This gives the protein CATSRETQYF. The variable domain in full, completed from reference TRBV15 and TRBJ2-5, reads DAMVIQNPRYQVTQFGKPVTLSCSQTLNHNVMYWYQQKSSQAPKLLFHYYDKDFNNEADTPDNFQSRRPNTSFCFLDIRSPGLGDTAMYLCATSRETQYFGPGTRLLVL.

Judged by abundance, this clonotype is medium-sized (0.01 to 0.1%). The chain combines TRBV9 with TRBJ1-1, with 7 bases aligning to TRBD1. CDR3 length: 15 amino acids. CDR1 is SGDLS and CDR2 is YYNGEE in the germline V gene. With V trimmed by 4 bases and J by 4 bases, 10 bases remained unmatched. CDR3 DNA: TGTGCCAGCAGCAAACGGACAGGCGGGTCCACTGAAGCTTTCTTT. Translation gives CASSKRTGGSTEAFF.

By frequency in the sample, this clonotype is medium-sized. The V call is TRBV12-3 or TRBV12-4, the J call TRBJ1-2, with D unresolved. Trimming took off 4 bases at V and 7 bases at J, with 16 bases between the two ends. The CDR3 covers 14 residues. In DNA form, the CDR3 reads TGTGCCAGCAGTTCCCTTCCGGAAAGGTCTGGCTACACCTTC. It translates to CASSSLPERSGYTF.

This clonotype appeared a few times. The CDR3 here is CASSPQGASNEKLFF. CDR3 in DNA: TGTGCCAGCAGCCCCCAGGGGGCTTCTAATGAAAAACTGTTTTTT. The V call is TRBV9, the J call TRBJ1-4; the match to TRBD1 covers 8 bases. The CDR3 is 15 residues long. The junction had 5 bases not matched to a gene; V was cut back by 4 bases and J by 3 bases. The germline CDR1 and CDR2 sequences are SGDLS and YYNGEE.

Judged by abundance, this clonotype is medium-sized. This sequence joins TRBV9 and TRBJ2-3, with 15 nucleotides matching TRBD2. The CDR3 is 18 amino acids. CDR1 is SGDLS and CDR2 is YYNGEE in the germline V gene. The junction had 10 bases not matched to a gene; V was cut back by 3 bases and J by 5 bases. In nucleotides, the CDR3 is TGTGCCAGCAGCGCGGGGACTAGCGGGAGGCCTTGGGGAGATACGCAGTATTTT. Its protein product is CASSAGTSGRPWGDTQYF.

This clonotype was counted many times. The chain is built from TRBV9 and TRBJ1-6, with D possibly being TRBD1 (5 bases). The CDR3 runs 15 residues. Germline-derived CDR1 and CDR2 are SGDLS and YYNGEE. V shed 0 bases and J shed 5 bases, with 9 bases lying between them. CDR3 in DNA: TGTGCCAGCAGCGTAGATCCGGGGGATAATTCACCCCTCCACTTT. It translates to CASSVDPGDNSPLHF.

This clonotype was observed a single time. This chain joins TRBV9 and TRBJ2-6, with unresolved D. This CDR3 region has 14 residues. V was trimmed by 5 bases and J by 0 bases, leaving 6 bases between them. Germline-derived CDR1 and CDR2 are SGDLS and YYNGEE. CDR3 in DNA: TGTGCCAGCAGTCGTATCTCTGGGGCCAACGTCCTGACTTTC. This sequence encodes CASSRISGANVLTF.

In this sample, this clonotype turned up many times. V is TRBV9 and J is TRBJ1-1; no reliable D call. V was trimmed by 2 bases and J by 1 base, leaving 15 bases between them. The V gene's germline CDR1 is SGDLS and CDR2 YYNGEE. CDR3 length: 16 residues. In DNA form, the CDR3 reads TGTGCCAGCAGCGTGGAGGGATCGAGGAGGAACACTGAAGCTTTCTTT. Protein: CASSVEGSRRNTEAFF.

This chain links TRBV9 with TRBJ2-2; TRBD2 matches 7 bases. Germline lookup yields CDR1 SGDLS and CDR2 YYNGEE. The CDR3 sequence is 15 residues long. V lost 4 bases to trimming and J lost 4 bases; unmatched junction nucleotides: 7. CDR3 DNA sequence: TGTGCCAGCAGCAACATGGGGGAGGGCACCGGGGAGCTGTTTTTT. It is translated as CASSNMGEGTGELFF. Complete variable domain (other parts from reference TRBV9 and TRBJ2-2): DSGVTQTPKHLITATGQRVTLRCSPRSGDLSVYWYQQSLDQGLQFLIQYYNGEERAKGNILERFSAQQFPDLHSELNLSSLELGDSALYFCASSNMGEGTGELFFGEGSRLTVL.

This clonotype was seen repeatedly, ten times or more. V gene TRBV9 combines with J gene TRBJ2-2; D may be TRBD1 or TRBD2 (7 bases each). Germline loops: CDR1 SGDLS, CDR2 YYNGEE. The length of the CDR3 is 15 residues. The ends were cut back, 3 bases at V and 4 bases at J, with 13 bases in the middle. The CDR3 loop reads CASSGSRGGTGELFF. The CDR3 DNA reads TGTGCCAGCAGCGGCTCCAGGGGGGGCACCGGGGAGCTGTTTTTT.

This clonotype was counted ten times or more. V usage is TRBV9 and J usage is TRBJ2-5; weak D call: TRBD1 (5 bases). CDR3 size: 12 residues. The germline V gene has CDR1 SGDLS and CDR2 YYNGEE. V was pared by 3 bases and J by 9 bases, with 12 bases between. The CDR3 here is CASSAGAGAQYF. The CDR3 DNA sequence: TGTGCCAGCAGCGCTGGGGCTGGGGCCCAGTACTTC.

The chain employs TRBV9 and TRBJ2-6; possible D gene TRBD2, 6 bases. V lost 3 bases and J 11 bases, leaving 21 bases between the germline ends. Germline loops: CDR1 SGDLS, CDR2 YYNGEE. The CDR3 sequence is 16 residues long. The CDR3 reads CASSARPSGTAHVLTF. CDR3 bases: TGTGCCAGCAGCGCCCGACCCTCCGGGACTGCCCACGTCCTGACTTTC.

Many counts were recorded for this clonotype. J is TRBJ2-7 and V is TRBV9; maybe TRBD1 (6 bases). Germline CDR1 reads SGDLS; CDR2 reads YYNGEE. V was shortened by 0 bases and J by 3 bases, with 13 bases between the two germline ends. The CDR3 is 15 residues long. The CDR3 sequence is CASSVEQGEVYEQYF. Here the CDR3 DNA reads TGTGCCAGCAGCGTAGAACAGGGTGAGGTCTACGAGCAGTACTTC.

At least ten counts were recorded for this clonotype. The gene calls are TRBV9 and TRBJ2-4; 9 bases fit TRBD1. From germline, CDR1 is SGDLS and CDR2 YYNGEE. The CDR3 is 16 residues long. V was pared by 3 bases and J by 0 bases, with 4 bases of the junction left unmatched. In DNA, the CDR3 is TGTGCCAGCAGCGGAGGGACAGGGCTAGCCAAAAACATTCAGTACTTC. Protein sequence: CASSGGTGLAKNIQYF.

This clonotype has at least ten counts. The chain uses TRBV9 and TRBJ2-7, with a weak D call TRBD1 (5 bases). V gave up 0 bases and J gave up 4 bases, with 8 bases separating them. The CDR3 consists of 13 residues. Germline V gene lookup returns CDR1 SGDLS and CDR2 YYNGEE. The CDR3 region is CASSVEQGYEQYF. DNA for the CDR3: TGTGCCAGCAGCGTAGAGCAGGGATACGAGCAGTACTTC.

This clonotype was seen ten or more times. V and J are TRBV9 and TRBJ2-3; 9 bases fit TRBD2. The V gene's germline CDR1 is SGDLS and CDR2 YYNGEE. Trimming took 2 bases from V and 1 from J; bases not matched to a gene: 2. The CDR3 totals 15 residues. The CDR3 DNA sequence: TGTGCCAGCAGCGTCGGCGGGGGGGGCACAGATACGCAGTATTTT. This encodes CASSVGGGGTDTQYF.

Comment on this clonotype: The CDR3 does not end in the conserved phenylalanine or tryptophan, so this is likely a read error. The CDR3: CASSPRDRAGNSPLHL. In DNA form, the CDR3 reads TGTGCCAGCAGCCCCCGGGACCGGGCTGGGAATTCACCCCTCCACCTT. V usage is TRBV9 and J usage is TRBJ1-6, with D perhaps matching TRBD1 (5 bases). CDR3 length equals 16 residues. Germline V gene sequence: CDR1 SGDLS, CDR2 YYNGEE. The ends were cut back, 4 bases at V and 7 bases at J, with 18 bases in the middle.

This clonotype counts as medium-sized. The chain employs TRBV9 and TRBJ2-7; D uncertain. Germline V gene lookup returns CDR1 SGDLS and CDR2 YYNGEE. This CDR3 is 13 amino acids long. The germline V and J ends were trimmed by 1 base and 6 bases, with 11 bases remaining between them. The DNA for the CDR3 is TGTGCCAGCAGCGTATATACTTCGGGCGAGCAGTACTTC. Its translation is CASSVYTSGEQYF.

This clonotype was seen many times. The gene calls are TRBV9 and TRBJ2-2; 7 bases fit TRBD2. Per the germline V gene, CDR1 is SGDLS and CDR2 is YYNGEE. Trimming at V came to 4 bases and at J to 6 bases, leaving 9 bases not matched to a gene. This CDR3 spans 15 amino acids. CDR3 nucleotide sequence: TGTGCCAGCAGCCCCCAGGTGGGGGGGGCCGGGGAGCTGTTTTTT. Its protein product is CASSPQVGGAGELFF.

This clonotype was detected ten times or more. The chain is built from TRBV9 and TRBJ2-3; 8 bases align to TRBD2. This CDR3 has 15 amino acids. CDR1 SGDLS and CDR2 YYNGEE come from the germline V gene. J lost 5 bases, V lost 0 bases, and 5 bases had no gene match. The CDR3 DNA sequence: TGTGCCAGCAGCGTAGTCGGGGGGGGGCGAGATACGCAGTATTTT. It encodes CASSVVGGGRDTQYF.

This clonotype occurred many times. This chain connects TRBV9 to TRBJ1-1, with 9 positions matching TRBD1. Germline V gene sequence: CDR1 SGDLS, CDR2 YYNGEE. The CDR3 runs to 14 residues. Losses at the gene ends were 4 bases for V and 4 bases for J; bases not matched to a gene: 5. As DNA, the CDR3 is TGTGCCAGCAGCCGGACAGGGGCCCTCACTGAAGCTTTCTTT. As protein: CASSRTGALTEAFF.

This rearrangement joins TRBV9 to TRBJ2-1; 9 bases match TRBD1. The trim removed 3 bases at V and 2 bases at J, leaving 9 bases unmatched. Germline V gene sequence: CDR1 SGDLS, CDR2 YYNGEE. The CDR3 loop spans 17 amino acids. The CDR3 loop reads CASSARTGTGTYNEQFF. The CDR3 DNA sequence: TGTGCCAGCAGCGCCCGGACCGGGACAGGGACCTACAATGAGCAGTTCTTC.

This clonotype was seen at least ten times. This may stem from a read error, because a much larger clone lies one nucleotide away. V and J are TRBV9 and TRBJ2-3; D is possibly TRBD2 (5 bases). CDR1 SGDLS and CDR2 YYNGEE come from the germline V gene. The ends were cut back, 0 bases at V and 0 bases at J, with 8 bases in the middle. The CDR3 length is 15 residues. The CDR3 is CASSVDPGSTDTQYF. For the CDR3, the DNA is TGTGCCAGCAGCGTAGATCCGGGGAGCACAGATACGCAGTATTTT.

This clonotype occurred many times. The J gene is TRBJ1-5, the V gene TRBV9; no firm D call. The V end was cut by 3 bases, the J end by 2 bases, with 9 bases between. There are 14 residues in the CDR3. CDR1 is SGDLS, CDR2 YYNGEE, per germline. CDR3 sequence reads: CASSASAGNQPQHF. Written as DNA, the CDR3 is TGTGCCAGCAGCGCCTCAGCGGGCAATCAGCCCCAGCATTTT.

In this sample, this clonotype turned up many times. The chain couples TRBV9 to TRBJ2-5; 7 bases are a match to TRBD2. The CDR3 is 15 amino acids. Germline CDR1 is SGDLS and CDR2 is YYNGEE. The trim removed 4 bases at V and 5 bases at J, leaving 11 bases unmatched. CDR3 in amino acids: CASSPRTSPVETQYF. Written as DNA, the CDR3 is TGTGCCAGCAGCCCCCGGACTAGTCCCGTGGAGACCCAGTACTTC.

At least ten counts were recorded for this clonotype. J is TRBJ2-3 and V is TRBV9; TRBD1 might be the D (5 bases). Germline V CDR1 and CDR2: SGDLS, YYNGEE. Trimming shortened V by 0 bases and J by 0 bases, and 8 bases separated the two germline ends. The CDR3 totals 15 residues. The DNA for the CDR3 is TGTGCCAGCAGCGTAGCCGACAGTAGCACAGATACGCAGTATTTT. Translated: CASSVADSSTDTQYF. Complete variable domain (other parts from reference TRBV9 and TRBJ2-3): DSGVTQTPKHLITATGQRVTLRCSPRSGDLSVYWYQQSLDQGLQFLIQYYNGEERAKGNILERFSAQQFPDLHSELNLSSLELGDSALYFCASSVADSSTDTQYFGPGTRLTVL.

Many counts were recorded for this clonotype. The J gene is TRBJ2-5, the V gene TRBV9; 9 bases are a match to TRBD2. This CDR3 contains 16 residues. Germline trimming cut 0 bases from V and 3 bases from J; bases unmatched to any gene: 6. From germline, CDR1 is SGDLS and CDR2 YYNGEE. This CDR3 is CASSVAAAGGEETQYF. The CDR3 nucleotides are TGTGCCAGCAGCGTAGCCGCGGCGGGGGGGGAAGAGACCCAGTACTTC.

In this sample, this clonotype turned up many times. The V gene is TRBV9, the J gene TRBJ1-4, with a weak D call TRBD1 (6 bases). The CDR3 is 13 amino acids. With 4 bases removed from V and 5 bases from J, the gap between germline ends came to 9 bases. The germline gives CDR1 SGDLS, CDR2 YYNGEE. The CDR3 region has the DNA TGTGCCAGCAGCACAAGGGGGAATGAAAAACTGTTTTTT. Protein product: CASSTRGNEKLFF.